These 8 T cell receptor beta chains came from one sample sequenced in a study of blood T cells in healthy people across ages. Then a second PCR, running about 6 to 12 cycles, was carried out with a sample-barcoded 5' primer and a J-beta primer mix. TCRdb recomputed calls from the 5' RACE reads with MiXCR, one row per CDR3 protein. Of roughly 680,000 distinct CDR3 sequences listed, under 65% are singletons. The source material was blood. These receptors all come from a woman of 80 years or more in good health.

This chain links TRBV2 with TRBJ1-5, with a tentative D call TRBD1 (5 bases). Trimming shortened V by 6 bases and J by 3 bases, and 15 bases separated the two germline ends. Germline values: CDR1 SNHLY, CDR2 FYNNEI. The CDR3 loop spans 15 amino acids. The CDR3 protein is CASRALDSPNQPQHF. The CDR3 DNA follows: TGTGCCAGCAGGGCCCTTGACAGCCCCAATCAGCCCCAGCATTTT.

This chain links TRBV20-1 with TRBJ1-6; D gene unclear. This CDR3 has 14 residues. CDR1 and CDR2 from the germline V gene are DFQATT and SNEGSKA (reference sequence). Between the trimmed V and J ends, which lost 1 base and 8 bases, there was a span of 12 bases. The CDR3 reads CSARGPGEYSPLHF. The CDR3 DNA sequence: TGCAGTGCTAGAGGCCCCGGGGAATATTCACCCCTCCACTTT.

This chain uses TRBV6-1 with TRBJ1-1, with D perhaps matching TRBD1 (5 bases). V lost 4 bases to trimming and J lost 4 bases, with 16 bases between them. Germline V gene lookup returns CDR1 MNHNS and CDR2 SASEGT. The CDR3 runs 15 residues. The CDR3 sequence: CASSGQPRGVTEAFF. The CDR3 DNA reads as TGTGCCAGCAGTGGACAGCCTCGTGGGGTCACTGAAGCTTTCTTT.

This clonotype has more than one count but fewer than ten. Here the CDR3 reads CSAMQLSGATYNEQFF. The CDR3 DNA reads as TGCAGTGCTATGCAACTTAGCGGGGCGACCTACAATGAGCAGTTCTTC. V and J are TRBV20-1 and TRBJ2-1; 8 bases map to TRBD2. CDR1 and CDR2 from the germline V gene are DFQATT and SNEGSKA (reference sequence). The CDR3 is 16 residues long. V dropped 4 bases and J dropped 2; count of bases not matched to a gene: 10.

This chain joins TRBV2 and TRBJ2-1; 7 bases match TRBD1. Germline trimming cut 11 bases from V and 10 bases from J; bases unmatched to any gene: 14. The CDR3 extends over 13 amino acids. Looked up from germline, CDR1 is SNHLY and CDR2 is FYNNEI. As DNA, the CDR3 is TGTGCCTCTCAGACAGGGACCCCAACCGAGCAGTTCTTC. Its protein product is CASQTGTPTEQFF.

As regards this clonotype: This clone may be a read error of a much larger clone one base away. The V gene is TRBV20-1, the J gene TRBJ1-6; no firm D call. CDR1 and CDR2 (germline): DFQATT, SNEGSKA (reference sequence). The V gene lost 5 bases and the J gene lost 4 bases, with 12 bases spanning the gap. The CDR3 consists of 14 residues. The CDR3 DNA reads TGCAGTGCTCCGGACGGACTTTATAATTCACCCCTCCACTTT. Its protein is CSAPDGLYNSPLHF.

At least ten counts were recorded for this clonotype. The chain combines TRBV7-2 with TRBJ2-1; no firm D call. V was shortened by 3 bases and J by 5 bases, with 8 bases between the two germline ends. The CDR3 loop spans 13 amino acids. The germline V gene has CDR1 SGHTA and CDR2 FQGNSA. The CDR3 loop is CASSFLDDNEQFF. DNA of the CDR3: TGTGCCAGCAGCTTCCTAGACGACAATGAGCAGTTCTTC.

The chain couples TRBV20-1 to TRBJ2-7; the D is unclear. CDR1 and CDR2 (germline): DFQATT, SNEGSKA (reference sequence). The CDR3 totals 12 residues. Trimming took 3 bases from V and 10 from J, leaving 16 bases between them. The CDR3 sequence: CSASRGVEPQYF. The CDR3 DNA sequence: TGCAGTGCTAGCCGAGGTGTGGAGCCCCAGTACTTC.